Detailed here is one TCR beta chain. The data originate from a study of T cell responses to AZD1222 COVID-19 vaccine. The method was immunoSEQ multiplex PCR; TCRdb's version includes in-frame clones alone and lacks a portion of them. The table shows some 90,000 clones, with 88% occurring only once. CDR1 is KGHDR and CDR2 is SFDVKD in the germline V gene. There are 18 residues in the CDR3. The germline V and J ends were trimmed by 5 bases and 2 bases, with 22 bases remaining between them. The sequence came from an adult in good health. The source was peripheral blood, collected on day 0 of AZD1222 vaccination. This chain joins TRBV24-1 and TRBJ2-3; the D gene is possibly TRBD1 (7 bases). The CDR3 DNA reads as TGTGCCACCAGTGGGGGGGTAGACCAACAGGGGCCCACAGATACGCAGTATTTT. Its protein product is CATSGGVDQQGPTDTQYF.